The 28 T cell receptor beta chains below all came from one sample that was sequenced in a study of OX40 agonist ivuxolimab in advanced cancers. The data were produced by immunoSEQ multiplex PCR, yet TCRdb's version contains in-frame clones alone and is incomplete. The sample yields about 70,000 clones, about 81% seen once. The starting material was CD4+ or CD8+ T cells sorted from blood, obtained in a trial of the OX40 agonist ivuxolimab. These receptor sequences come from an adult with an advanced solid tumor such as melanoma, head and neck, liver or kidney cancer.

This chain uses TRBV7-9 with TRBJ2-5; a weak D match, TRBD2 (6 bases). Trimming removed 8 bases at V and 1 base at J, with 14 bases between. Germline CDR1 and CDR2: SEHNR and FQNEAQ (reference sequence). The CDR3 length is 14 residues. CDR3 sequence (DNA): TGTGCCAGCTCGCGGGAACAGCCCCAAGAGACCCAGTACTTC. Translated, it gives CASSREQPQETQYF.

The chain recombines TRBV9 with TRBJ1-6; 8 bases are a match to TRBD1. This CDR3 contains 16 residues. After removal of 2 bases from V and 9 bases from J, the junction contained 10 bases not matched to a gene. CDR1 SGDLS and CDR2 YYNGEE come from the germline V gene. CDR3: CASSVQGASFGSPLHF. Here the CDR3 DNA reads TGTGCCAGCAGCGTTCAGGGGGCGAGCTTCGGTTCACCCCTCCACTTT.

This chain links TRBV6-5 with TRBJ2-2; 8 nucleotides line up with TRBD2. Germline V gene lookup returns CDR1 MNHEY and CDR2 SVGAGI. Losses at the gene ends were 6 bases for V and 4 bases for J; bases not matched to a gene: 4. The CDR3 is made up of 14 amino acids. CDR3 sequence (DNA): TGTGCCAGCAGAAAAGCGGGGGTCACCGGGGAGCTGTTTTTT. Amino acid sequence: CASRKAGVTGELFF.

CDR3 region: CASSPGTVGDTEAFF. For the CDR3, the DNA is TGTGCCAGCAGCCCGGGGACGGTGGGGGACACTGAAGCTTTCTTT. The chain has TRBV5-5 and TRBJ1-1, with D maybe TRBD1 (5 bases). The CDR3 sequence is 15 residues long. Trimming took off 4 bases at V and 3 bases at J, with 16 bases between the two ends. Germline assignment: CDR1 SGHKS and CDR2 YYEKEE (reference sequence). Together with reference TRBV5-5 and TRBJ1-1, the CDR3 gives the full variable domain: DAGVTQSPTHLIKTRGQQVTLRCSPISGHKSVSWYQQVLGQGPQFIFQYYEKEERGRGNFPDRFSARQFPNYSSELNVNALLLGDSALYLCASSPGTVGDTEAFFGQGTRLTVV.

This chain uses TRBV2 with TRBJ2-1; D gene uncertain. Germline CDR1 and CDR2: SNHLY and FYNNEI. Trimming cost V 6 bases and J 10 bases, with 13 bases left between them. The CDR3 is 12 residues long. CDR3 amino acids: CASSTVSGEQFF. The CDR3 DNA follows: TGTGCCAGCAGCACGGTGAGTGGCGAGCAGTTCTTC.

This chain uses TRBV9 with TRBJ1-2; D call uncertain. CDR3 length: 13 amino acids. CDR1 and CDR2 from the germline V gene are SGDLS and YYNGEE. V was trimmed by 0 bases and J by 7 bases, leaving 10 bases between them. The CDR3: CASSVVGTVGYTF. CDR3 DNA: TGTGCCAGCAGCGTAGTCGGAACAGTTGGCTACACCTTC.

The CDR3 here is CASSDDRGPSYEQYF. The CDR3 DNA reads TGTGCCAGCAGTGATGACAGGGGGCCCTCCTACGAGCAGTACTTC. The gene calls are TRBV25-1 and TRBJ2-7, with 10 nucleotides matching TRBD1. The V gene's germline CDR1 is MGHDK and CDR2 SYGVNS. The CDR3 consists of 15 residues. V gave up 3 bases and J gave up 0 bases; unmatched junction bases: 2.

This chain links TRBV5-4 with TRBJ1-5; TRBD1 aligns across 7 bases. The germline CDR1 and CDR2 sequences are SGHNT and YYREEE (reference sequence). This CDR3 spans 14 amino acids. V trimming: 0 bases; J trimming: 4 bases; junction bases outside the gene matches: 1. The CDR3 DNA reads as TGTGCCAGCAGCTTGGGGGGACAGAATCAGCCCCAGCATTTT. Protein sequence: CASSLGGQNQPQHF.

This clone was detected only once. The chain couples TRBV4-2 to TRBJ1-5, with D unresolved. Trimming pared 4 bases from V and 1 base from J, leaving 14 bases between. CDR3 size: 16 residues. CDR1 is LGHNA, CDR2 YNFKEQ, per germline. CDR3 loop: CASSPRTGVSNQPQHF. As DNA, the CDR3 is TGTGCCAGCAGCCCGAGAACCGGGGTGAGCAATCAGCCCCAGCATTTT.

The rearrangement joins TRBV2 to TRBJ1-4; the D gene is possibly TRBD1 (5 bases). The CDR3 runs 15 residues. CDR1 is SNHLY, CDR2 FYNNEI, per germline. The ends were cut back, 2 bases at V and 7 bases at J, with 14 bases in the middle. CDR3 loop: CASSEQGTGSEKLFF. CDR3 in DNA: TGTGCCAGCAGTGAACAGGGTACAGGAAGTGAAAAACTGTTTTTT. The full variable domain, rest sourced from reference TRBV2 and TRBJ1-4, is EPEVTQTPSHQVTQMGQEVILRCVPISNHLYFYWYRQILGQKVEFLVSFYNNEISEKSEIFDDQFSVERPDGSNFTLKIRSTKLEDSAMYFCASSEQGTGSEKLFFGSGTQLSVL.

The chain carries TRBV7-3 and TRBJ2-3; tentative D call: TRBD1 (5 bases). Trimming shortened V by 5 bases and J by 1 base, and 16 bases separated the two germline ends. CDR3 size: 16 residues. Germline CDR1 and CDR2: SGHTA and FQGTGA. CDR3 in amino acids: CASSRQGTIGTDTQYF. CDR3 DNA: TGTGCCAGCAGCCGGCAGGGTACGATCGGCACAGATACGCAGTATTTT.

V and J are TRBV11-3 and TRBJ1-5; a possible D gene is TRBD1 (5 bases). The germline CDR1 and CDR2 sequences are SGHNT and YENEEA. The CDR3 contains 13 residues. Trimming stripped 0 bases from V and 5 bases from J, with 5 bases between. The CDR3 reads CASSLDRDQPQHF. DNA of the CDR3: TGTGCCAGCAGCTTAGACAGGGATCAGCCCCAGCATTTT.

This chain links TRBV6-5 with TRBJ1-2; TRBD1 is a possible D gene (5 bases). This CDR3 comprises 12 residues. Trimming removed 5 bases at V and 6 bases at J, with 10 bases between. Germline-derived CDR1 and CDR2 are MNHEY and SVGAGI. DNA for the CDR3: TGTGCCAGCAGTCCCATAGGGGATGGCTACACCTTC. It encodes CASSPIGDGYTF.

In its sample, this clone was seen once. This chain joins TRBV9 and TRBJ2-2; 8 nucleotides align to TRBD2. The CDR3 has 21 amino acids. Germline CDR1 SGDLS, CDR2 YYNGEE. The junction had 24 bases not matched to a gene; V was cut back by 4 bases and J by 4 bases. The CDR3: CASSPPLTVAFRGGSTGELFF. The DNA of the CDR3 is TGTGCCAGCAGCCCTCCCCTAACGGTGGCTTTTCGGGGGGGGAGCACCGGGGAGCTGTTTTTT.

The chain couples TRBV18 to TRBJ1-3; D is unresolved. CDR3 length: 16 residues. Germline CDR1 and CDR2: KGHSH and LQKENI. V lost 0 bases to trimming and J lost 2 bases, with 11 bases between them. The CDR3: CASSPPRRSTGNTIYF. The CDR3 coding sequence is TGTGCCAGCTCACCACCGCGCCGTTCGACTGGAAACACCATATATTTT.

In DNA, the CDR3 is TGCAGCGCCGAGGGGAGGGACAGGCGAGAGACCCAGTACTTC. It encodes CSAEGRDRRETQYF. V is TRBV29-1 and J is TRBJ2-5; D is perhaps TRBD1 (8 bases). Germline V gene sequence: CDR1 SQVTM, CDR2 ANQGSEA. V was clipped by 7 bases and J by 4 bases, with 19 bases between them. The CDR3 has 14 amino acids.

The chain links TRBV7-9 to TRBJ2-3; TRBD2 matches at 10 bases. V gave up 5 bases and J gave up 6 bases; unmatched junction bases: 5. The CDR3 is 14 amino acids. From germline, CDR1 is SEHNR and CDR2 FQNEAQ (reference sequence). CDR3 sequence: CASSLSGRVDTQYF. CDR3 nucleotides: TGTGCCAGCAGCCTAAGCGGGAGGGTGGATACGCAGTATTTT.

This clone appeared a single time. The chain has TRBV7-9 and TRBJ2-3, with unresolved D. The CDR3 has 17 amino acids. Trimming cost V 5 bases and J 0 bases, with 18 bases left between them. CDR1 is SEHNR and CDR2 is FQNEAQ in the germline V gene (reference sequence). Here the CDR3 reads CASSQWGYNPSTDTQYF. CDR3 DNA: TGTGCCAGCAGCCAATGGGGATACAACCCTAGCACAGATACGCAGTATTTT.

V gene TRBV21-1 combines with J gene TRBJ2-4; TRBD1 is the table's D call, not checked against the DNA. TRBV21-1 is listed as a pseudogene. The CDR3 runs to 19 residues. CDR3 amino acids: CASSPGQGPPPVPKNIQYF. Here the CDR3 DNA reads TGTGCCAGCAGTCCGGGACAGGGGCCACCACCCGTCCCCAAAAACATTCAGTACTTC.

The chain joins TRBV2 to TRBJ2-1, with TRBD2 identical over 7 bases. The CDR3 loop spans 15 amino acids. Germline CDR1 is SNHLY and CDR2 is FYNNEI. V lost 7 bases and J lost 8; bases outside the gene matches: 14. This CDR3 is CASIPPGTGRDEQFF. CDR3 coding DNA: TGTGCCAGCATTCCCCCGGGGACGGGGAGGGATGAGCAGTTCTTC.

V and J are TRBV28 and TRBJ1-1, with D uncertain. V was cut by 2 bases and J by 5 bases, with 6 bases left in between. CDR1 MDHEN and CDR2 SYDVKM come from the germline V gene. This CDR3 spans 12 amino acids. The CDR3 bases are TGTGCCAGCAGTTTAAAGGCGACTGAAGCTTTCTTT. It is translated as CASSLKATEAFF. The entire variable domain, with the rest obtained from reference TRBV28 and TRBJ1-1, is as follows: DVKVTQSSRYLVKRTGEKVFLECVQDMDHENMFWYRQDPGLGLRLIYFSYDVKMKEKGDIPEGYSVSREKKERFSLILESASTNQTSMYLCASSLKATEAFFGQGTRLTVV.

V and J are TRBV21-1 and TRBJ1-5. TRBV21-1 is a documented pseudogene. This CDR3 region has 15 residues. The CDR3 nucleotides read TGTGCCAGCAGCAAAGTTAACGCAAGGTGCGGGCCCCAGCATTTT. As protein: CASSKVNARCGPQHF.

This clone has more than one count but fewer than ten. The J gene is TRBJ2-3, the V gene TRBV7-2, with D perhaps being TRBD1 or TRBD2 (6 bases each). The germline V and J ends were trimmed by 5 bases and 4 bases, with 10 bases remaining between them. Germline CDR1 is SGHTA and CDR2 is FQGNSA. This CDR3 is built from 13 residues. CDR3 nucleotide sequence: TGTGCCAGCAGCGGGGGGCCCGCAGATACGCAGTATTTT. Translation gives CASSGGPADTQYF.

The genes are TRBV5-4 and TRBJ1-2; TRBD1 aligns across 10 bases. J was trimmed by 6 bases and V by 2 bases; bases with no gene match: 1. Germline CDR1 SGHNT, CDR2 YYREEE (reference sequence). The CDR3 is made up of 13 amino acids. The CDR3 DNA reads as TGTGCCAGCAGCTTCGACAGGGGGCATGGCTACACCTTC. Its translation is CASSFDRGHGYTF.

This sequence joins TRBV11-1 and TRBJ2-5; 9 positions match TRBD2. CDR1 and CDR2 from the germline V gene are SGHAT and FQDESV (reference sequence). CDR3 size: 15 residues. V was clipped by 3 bases and J by 7 bases; unmatched bases: 9. DNA of the CDR3: TGTGCCAGCAGCTTTTTAGCGGGAGATGGCGTGACCCAGTACTTC. Residues: CASSFLAGDGVTQYF.

The V call is TRBV15, the J call TRBJ2-7; D may be TRBD1 (6 bases). The CDR3 runs 17 residues. V was cut by 0 bases and J by 3 bases, with 18 bases left in between. Germline V gives CDR1 LNHNV, CDR2 YYDKDF (reference sequence). The CDR3: CATSRDLRWDTNYEQYF. The CDR3 DNA sequence: TGTGCCACCAGCAGAGATCTTAGGTGGGACACAAACTACGAGCAGTACTTC.

The rearrangement uses TRBV19 and TRBJ2-1, with TRBD2 matching over 13 bases. This CDR3 has 14 residues. CDR1 LNHDA and CDR2 SQIVND come from the germline V gene (reference sequence). V gave up 9 bases and J gave up 7 bases; unmatched junction bases: 6. CDR3 DNA: TGTGCCAGCCAGAGGACTAGCGGGAGTAATGAGCAGTTCTTC. It encodes CASQRTSGSNEQFF.

The chain is built from TRBV9 and TRBJ1-3; tentatively, D is TRBD1 (6 bases). CDR3 length equals 16 residues. Per the germline V gene, CDR1 is SGDLS and CDR2 is YYNGEE. Trimming removed 0 bases at V and 3 bases at J, with 13 bases between. The CDR3 region has the DNA TGTGCCAGCAGCGTAGATCAGGGGATTATTGGAAACACCATATATTTT. The encoded protein is CASSVDQGIIGNTIYF.